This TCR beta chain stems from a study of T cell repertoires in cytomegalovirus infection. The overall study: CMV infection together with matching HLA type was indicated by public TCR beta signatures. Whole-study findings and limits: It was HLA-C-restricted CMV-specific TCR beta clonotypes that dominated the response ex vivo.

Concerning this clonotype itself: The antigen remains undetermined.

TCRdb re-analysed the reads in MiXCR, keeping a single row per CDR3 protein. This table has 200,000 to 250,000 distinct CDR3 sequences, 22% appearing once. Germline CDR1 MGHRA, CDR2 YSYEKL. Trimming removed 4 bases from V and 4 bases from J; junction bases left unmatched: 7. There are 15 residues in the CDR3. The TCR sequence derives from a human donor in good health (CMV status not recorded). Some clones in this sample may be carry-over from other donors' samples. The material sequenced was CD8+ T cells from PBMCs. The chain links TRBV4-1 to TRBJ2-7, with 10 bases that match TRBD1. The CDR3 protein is CASSPGQGVVYEQYF. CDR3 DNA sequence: TGCGCCAGCAGCCCTGGACAGGGGGTTGTTTACGAGCAGTACTTC.